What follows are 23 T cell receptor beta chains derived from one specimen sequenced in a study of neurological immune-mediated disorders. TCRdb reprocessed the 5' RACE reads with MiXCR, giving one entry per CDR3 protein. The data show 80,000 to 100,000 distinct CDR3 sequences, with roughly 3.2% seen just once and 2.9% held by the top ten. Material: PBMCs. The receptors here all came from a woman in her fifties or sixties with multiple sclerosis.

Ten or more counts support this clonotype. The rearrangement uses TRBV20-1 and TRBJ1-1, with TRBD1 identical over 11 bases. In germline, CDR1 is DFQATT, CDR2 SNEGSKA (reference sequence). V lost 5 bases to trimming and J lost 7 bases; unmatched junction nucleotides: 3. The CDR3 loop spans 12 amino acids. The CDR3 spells CSAGQGAIEAFF. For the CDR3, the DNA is TGCAGTGCTGGACAGGGGGCGATTGAAGCTTTCTTT.

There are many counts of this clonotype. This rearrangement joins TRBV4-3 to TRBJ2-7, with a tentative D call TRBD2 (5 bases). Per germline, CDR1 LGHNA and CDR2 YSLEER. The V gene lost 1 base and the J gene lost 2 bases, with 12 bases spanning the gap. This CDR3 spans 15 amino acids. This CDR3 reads CASSQGLSSTYEQYF. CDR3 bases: TGCGCCAGCAGCCAAGGACTCTCTAGCACCTACGAGCAGTACTTC.

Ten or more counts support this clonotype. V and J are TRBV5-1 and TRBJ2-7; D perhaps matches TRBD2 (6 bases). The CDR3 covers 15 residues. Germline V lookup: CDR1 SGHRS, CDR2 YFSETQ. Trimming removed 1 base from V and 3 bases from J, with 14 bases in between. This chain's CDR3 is CASSLSSGVLYEQYF. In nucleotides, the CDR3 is TGCGCCAGCAGCTTGTCGTCGGGGGTACTCTACGAGCAGTACTTC.

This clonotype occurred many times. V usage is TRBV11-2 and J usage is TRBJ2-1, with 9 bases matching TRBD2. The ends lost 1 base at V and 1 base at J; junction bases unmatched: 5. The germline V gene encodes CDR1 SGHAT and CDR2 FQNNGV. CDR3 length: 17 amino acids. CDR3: CASSLGVAGGSYNEQFF. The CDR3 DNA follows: TGTGCCAGCAGCTTAGGGGTGGCGGGGGGGTCCTACAATGAGCAGTTCTTC.

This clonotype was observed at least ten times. DNA for the CDR3: TGTGCCATCAGTGGGGGGAACACCGGGGAGCTGTTTTTT. Its protein is CAISGGNTGELFF. V usage is TRBV10-3 and J usage is TRBJ2-2; D is uncertain. Germline CDR1 is ENHRY and CDR2 is SYGVKD. Trimming pared 4 bases from V and 1 base from J, leaving 4 bases between. The CDR3 runs to 13 residues.

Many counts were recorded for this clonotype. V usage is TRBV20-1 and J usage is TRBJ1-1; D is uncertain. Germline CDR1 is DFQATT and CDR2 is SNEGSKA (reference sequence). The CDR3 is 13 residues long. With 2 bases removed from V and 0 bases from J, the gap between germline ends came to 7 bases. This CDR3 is CSARRVLNTEAFF. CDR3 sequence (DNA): TGCAGTGCTAGACGAGTTTTGAACACTGAAGCTTTCTTT.

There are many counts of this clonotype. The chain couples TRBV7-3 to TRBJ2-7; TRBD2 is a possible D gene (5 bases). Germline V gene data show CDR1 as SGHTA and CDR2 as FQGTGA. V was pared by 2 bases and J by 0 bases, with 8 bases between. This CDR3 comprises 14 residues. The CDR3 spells CASSLRRSSYEQYF. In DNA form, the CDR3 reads TGTGCCAGCAGCTTACGGAGGAGCTCCTACGAGCAGTACTTC.

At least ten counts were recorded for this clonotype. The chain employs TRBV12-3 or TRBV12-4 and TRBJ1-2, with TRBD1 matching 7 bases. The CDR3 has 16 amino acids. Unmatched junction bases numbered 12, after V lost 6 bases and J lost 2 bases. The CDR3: CASSLKGQGVNYGYTF. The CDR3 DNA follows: TGTGCCAGCAGCCTTAAGGGGCAGGGGGTAAACTATGGCTACACCTTC.

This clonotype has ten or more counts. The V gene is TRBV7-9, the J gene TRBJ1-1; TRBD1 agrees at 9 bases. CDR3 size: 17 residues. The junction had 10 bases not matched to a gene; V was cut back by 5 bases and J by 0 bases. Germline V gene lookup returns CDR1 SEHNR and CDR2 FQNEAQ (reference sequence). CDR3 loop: CASSPWWTGELNTEAFF. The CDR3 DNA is TGTGCCAGCAGCCCGTGGTGGACAGGGGAGCTGAACACTGAAGCTTTCTTT.

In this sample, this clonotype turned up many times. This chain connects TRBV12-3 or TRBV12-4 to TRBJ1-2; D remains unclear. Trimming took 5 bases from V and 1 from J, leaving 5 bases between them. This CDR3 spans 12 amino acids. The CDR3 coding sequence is TGTGCCAGCAGTGGGAGTAACTATGGCTACACCTTC. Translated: CASSGSNYGYTF.

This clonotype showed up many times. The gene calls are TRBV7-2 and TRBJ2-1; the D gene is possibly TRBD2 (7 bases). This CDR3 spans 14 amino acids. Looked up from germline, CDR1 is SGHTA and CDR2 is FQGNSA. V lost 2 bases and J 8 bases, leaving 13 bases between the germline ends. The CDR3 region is CASSLSRGGDEQFF. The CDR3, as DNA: TGTGCCAGCAGCTTATCCAGGGGAGGGGATGAGCAGTTCTTC.

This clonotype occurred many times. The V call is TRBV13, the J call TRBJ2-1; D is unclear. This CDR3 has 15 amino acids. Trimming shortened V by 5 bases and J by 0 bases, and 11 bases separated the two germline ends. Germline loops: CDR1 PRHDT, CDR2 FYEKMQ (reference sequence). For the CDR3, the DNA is TGTGCCAGCAGCCGGTCGCGAACCTCCTACAATGAGCAGTTCTTC. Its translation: CASSRSRTSYNEQFF.

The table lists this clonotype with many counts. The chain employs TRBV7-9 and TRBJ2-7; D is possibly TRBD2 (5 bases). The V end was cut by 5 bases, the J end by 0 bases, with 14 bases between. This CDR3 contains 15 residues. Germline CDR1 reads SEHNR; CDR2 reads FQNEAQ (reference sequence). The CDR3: CASSTSGLSSYEQYF. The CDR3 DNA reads TGTGCCAGCAGCACCAGCGGCCTGAGCTCCTACGAGCAGTACTTC.

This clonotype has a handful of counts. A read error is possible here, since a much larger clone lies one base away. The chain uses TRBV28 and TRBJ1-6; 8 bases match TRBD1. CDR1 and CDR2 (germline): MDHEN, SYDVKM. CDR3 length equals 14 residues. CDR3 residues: CASSGGTGYSHLHF. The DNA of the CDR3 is TGTGCCAGTTCAGGAGGGACAGGTTATTCACACCTCCACTTT.

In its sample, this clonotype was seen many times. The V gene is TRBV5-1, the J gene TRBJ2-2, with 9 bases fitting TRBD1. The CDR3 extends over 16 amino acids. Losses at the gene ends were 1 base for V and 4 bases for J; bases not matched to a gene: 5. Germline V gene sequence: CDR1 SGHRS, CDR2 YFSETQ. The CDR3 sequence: CASSLTGGSGTGELFF. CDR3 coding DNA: TGCGCCAGCAGCTTGACAGGGGGCTCGGGCACCGGGGAGCTGTTTTTT.

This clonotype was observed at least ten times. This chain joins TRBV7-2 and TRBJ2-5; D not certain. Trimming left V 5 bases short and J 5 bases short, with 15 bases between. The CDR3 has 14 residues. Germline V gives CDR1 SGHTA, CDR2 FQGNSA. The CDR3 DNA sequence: TGTGCCAGCAGCGCGGACCCGCTCCGGGAGACCCAGTACTTC. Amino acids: CASSADPLRETQYF.

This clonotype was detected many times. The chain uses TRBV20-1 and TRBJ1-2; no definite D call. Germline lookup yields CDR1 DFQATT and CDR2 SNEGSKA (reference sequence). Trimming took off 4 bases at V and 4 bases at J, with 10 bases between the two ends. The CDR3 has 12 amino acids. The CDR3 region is CSATGRIYGYTF. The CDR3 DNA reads TGCAGTGCTACTGGCAGGATCTATGGCTACACCTTC.

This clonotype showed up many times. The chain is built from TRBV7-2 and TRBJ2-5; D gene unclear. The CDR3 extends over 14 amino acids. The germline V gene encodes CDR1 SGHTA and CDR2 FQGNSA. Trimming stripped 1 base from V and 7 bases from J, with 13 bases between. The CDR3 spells CASSLDAPAGTQYF. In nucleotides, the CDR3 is TGTGCCAGCAGCTTAGATGCCCCCGCAGGGACCCAGTACTTC. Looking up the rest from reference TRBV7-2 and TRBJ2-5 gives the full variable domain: GAGVSQSPSNKVTEKGKDVELRCDPISGHTALYWYRQSLGQGLEFLIYFQGNSAPDKSGLPSDRFSAERTGGSVSTLTIQRTQQEDSAVYLCASSLDAPAGTQYFGPGTRLLVL.

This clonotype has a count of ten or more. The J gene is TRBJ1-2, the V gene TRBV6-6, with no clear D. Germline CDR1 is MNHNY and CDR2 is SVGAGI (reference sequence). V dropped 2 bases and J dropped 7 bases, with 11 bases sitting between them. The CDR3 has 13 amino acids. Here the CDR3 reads CASSYRGSGGYTF. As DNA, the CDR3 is TGTGCCAGCAGTTACCGTGGTTCAGGTGGCTACACCTTC.

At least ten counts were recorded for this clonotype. The CDR3, as DNA: TGCGCCAGCAGCTTGTTAGAGGGTTCCGAGCAGTACTTC. It encodes CASSLLEGSEQYF. The V and J genes are TRBV5-1 and TRBJ2-7, with D tentatively TRBD2 (5 bases). Looked up from germline, CDR1 is SGHRS and CDR2 is YFSETQ. This CDR3 region has 13 residues. V lost 1 base and J lost 6, with 11 bases in between.

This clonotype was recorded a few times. The CDR3 loop reads CASRGGLGDAYEQYF. The CDR3 DNA reads TGTGCCAGCAGGGGGGGGCTGGGGGATGCCTACGAGCAGTACTTC. The chain is built from TRBV7-8 and TRBJ2-7; weak D call: TRBD2 (7 bases). Deletions cut 6 bases from V and 2 bases from J, with 17 bases between. From germline, CDR1 is SGHVS and CDR2 FQNEAQ. The CDR3 runs to 15 residues.

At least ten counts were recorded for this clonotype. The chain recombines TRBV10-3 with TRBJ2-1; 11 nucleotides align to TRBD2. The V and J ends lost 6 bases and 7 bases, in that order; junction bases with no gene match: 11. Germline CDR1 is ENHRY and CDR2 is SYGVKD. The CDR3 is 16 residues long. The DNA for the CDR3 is TGTGCCATCAGCCTGAGGCTAGCGGGGGGTTGGAATGAGCAGTTCTTC. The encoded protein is CAISLRLAGGWNEQFF.

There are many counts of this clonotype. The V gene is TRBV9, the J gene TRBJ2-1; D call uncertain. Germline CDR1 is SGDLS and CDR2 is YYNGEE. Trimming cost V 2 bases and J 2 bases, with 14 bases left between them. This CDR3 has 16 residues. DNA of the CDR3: TGTGCCAGCAGCGTCGGTTGGTGGGCGGCCTACAATGAGCAGTTCTTC. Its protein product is CASSVGWWAAYNEQFF.